The next 15 T cell receptor beta chains were all read from a single sample in a study of regulatory T cells in long-lasting Graves disease. Time point here: persistent/refractory GD, antithyroid drugs over 5 years with positive TRAb. Following extraction of RNA from PBMCs, that RNA was used to make the TCR library. Arm-PCR of CDR3 regions and iRepertoire HTBI primers were used to build TCR beta libraries. TCRdb re-called the multiplex PCR reads with MiXCR, one entry per CDR3 protein. The sample contains nearly 350,000 distinct CDR3 sequences, about 19% of which appear only once. Sequences were derived from peripheral blood mononuclear cells (PBMCs), sampled when the disease was refractory, from a patient treated with antithyroid drugs. These receptors all come from a female donor with Graves disease.

This clonotype was picked up one time. A much bigger clone sits one base away, suggesting this may be a read error. The chain recombines TRBV30 with TRBJ2-5; 8 bases map to TRBD1. The length of the CDR3 is 12 residues. Per the germline V gene, CDR1 is GTSNPN and CDR2 is SVGIG (reference sequence). Trimming cost V 6 bases and J 6 bases; bases outside gene matches: 6. The CDR3 DNA is TGTGCCTGTAGTCGGGACAGGCAGACCCAGTACTTC. It translates to CACSRDRQTQYF.

Many counts were recorded for this clonotype. V and J are TRBV15 and TRBJ1-1; D call uncertain. The CDR3 spans 16 residues. Germline V gives CDR1 LNHNV, CDR2 YYDKDF (reference sequence). Trimming left V 0 bases short and J 3 bases short, with 14 bases between. CDR3 residues: CATSRDSLLNHTEAFF. The CDR3 DNA reads as TGTGCCACCAGCAGAGACAGCCTCCTGAACCACACTGAAGCTTTCTTT.

This sequence joins TRBV15 and TRBJ1-5; D is unresolved. This CDR3 has 15 amino acids. V dropped 0 bases and J dropped 1 base, with 7 bases sitting between them. CDR1 is LNHNV and CDR2 is YYDKDF in the germline V gene (reference sequence). The CDR3 nucleotides are TGTGCCACCAGCAGAGATGACAAAAGCAATCAGCCCCAGCATTTT. Translated: CATSRDDKSNQPQHF.

In regard to this clonotype: This sequence may be a read error, since a much larger clone differs from it by one base. The chain carries TRBV28 and TRBJ1-2; TRBD1 might be the D (6 bases). CDR1 is MDHEN, CDR2 SYDVKM, per germline. The CDR3 is 15 residues long. The DNA for the CDR3 is TGTGCCAGCAGTTCTACAGGGAAGGGAAACTATGGCTGCACCTTC. Its translation is CASSSTGKGNYGCTF.

This clonotype showed up many times. The rearrangement links TRBV2 to TRBJ2-1, with D hard to call. The V and J ends lost 4 bases and 0 bases respectively, with 7 bases between them. Looked up from germline, CDR1 is SNHLY and CDR2 is FYNNEI. The CDR3 has 14 residues. CDR3 residues: CASSAGPSYNEQFF. The CDR3 nucleotides read TGTGCCAGCAGTGCTGGGCCCTCCTACAATGAGCAGTTCTTC.

This chain uses TRBV9 with TRBJ1-1; D is uncertain. Germline-derived CDR1 and CDR2 are SGDLS and YYNGEE. CDR3 length equals 13 residues. Between the trimmed V and J ends, which lost 4 bases and 2 bases, there was a span of 9 bases. CDR3 DNA: TGTGCCAGCAGCATATCTATCAACACTGAAGCTTTCTTT. Its translation: CASSISINTEAFF. Looking up the rest from reference TRBV9 and TRBJ1-1 gives the full variable domain: DSGVTQTPKHLITATGQRVTLRCSPRSGDLSVYWYQQSLDQGLQFLIQYYNGEERAKGNILERFSAQQFPDLHSELNLSSLELGDSALYFCASSISINTEAFFGQGTRLTVV.

In this sample, this clonotype turned up many times. The rearrangement uses TRBV12-3 or TRBV12-4 and TRBJ2-4; D is ambiguous. The CDR3 runs to 18 residues. The ends were cut back, 3 bases at V and 0 bases at J, with 18 bases in the middle. Here the CDR3 reads CASSFRIDEIQAKNIQYF. The CDR3 DNA reads as TGTGCCAGCAGTTTTCGGATCGACGAGATCCAAGCCAAAAACATTCAGTACTTC.

This clonotype was detected ten times or more. The gene calls are TRBV7-9 and TRBJ2-7; TRBD2 matches 7 bases. Germline values: CDR1 SEHNR, CDR2 FQNEAQ (reference sequence). J gave up 8 bases and V 5 bases, and 9 bases lay outside the gene matches. The CDR3 runs 13 residues. Written as DNA, the CDR3 is TGTGCCAGCAGCCCCGGGGGAGGGTTGCAGCAGTACTTC. This gives the protein CASSPGGGLQQYF.

Many counts were recorded for this clonotype. The chain couples TRBV2 to TRBJ1-1; the D gene is possibly TRBD1 (6 bases). The V end lost 5 bases, the J end lost 1 base, and 11 bases lay between the germline ends. CDR1 and CDR2 from the germline V gene are SNHLY and FYNNEI. The CDR3 has 14 amino acids. The CDR3 nucleotides are TGTGCCAGCAGTATGGGGGGCCGGAACACTGAAGCTTTCTTT. This sequence encodes CASSMGGRNTEAFF. The full variable domain, with the rest looked up from reference TRBV2 and TRBJ1-1, is EPEVTQTPSHQVTQMGQEVILRCVPISNHLYFYWYRQILGQKVEFLVSFYNNEISEKSEIFDDQFSVERPDGSNFTLKIRSTKLEDSAMYFCASSMGGRNTEAFFGQGTRLTVV.

This clonotype was seen a few times. This chain connects TRBV19 to TRBJ2-7; D is unclear. CDR3 length equals 15 residues. V was trimmed by 8 bases and J by 6 bases, leaving 23 bases between them. Germline V gene sequence: CDR1 LNHDA, CDR2 SQIVND (reference sequence). CDR3 DNA: TGTGCCAGTTCACAATTTGGAGCTCCCCTCATCGAGCAGTACTTC. It is translated as CASSQFGAPLIEQYF.

As regards this clonotype: This may stem from a read error, because a much larger clone lies one nucleotide away. J is TRBJ2-2 and V is TRBV2; D might be TRBD2 (5 bases). V gave up 6 bases and J gave up 6 bases, with 11 bases separating them. CDR1 is SNHLY, CDR2 FYNNEI, per germline. This CDR3 spans 13 amino acids. In DNA form, the CDR3 reads TGTGCCAGCAGGTTACTAGGCCCCGGGGAGCTGTTTTTT. Encoded protein: CASRLLGPGELFF.

This clonotype occurred many times. V usage is TRBV2 and J usage is TRBJ2-5; 10 nucleotides agree with TRBD2. V lost 7 bases, J lost 3 bases, and 5 bases stayed unmatched. This CDR3 contains 14 residues. Per germline, CDR1 SNHLY and CDR2 FYNNEI. This CDR3 reads CASNLGTSEETQYF. Here the CDR3 DNA reads TGTGCCAGCAATCTCGGGACTAGCGAAGAGACCCAGTACTTC.

This clonotype was seen ten or more times. The rearrangement joins TRBV28 to TRBJ2-5, with a weak D call TRBD2 (5 bases). Germline V lookup: CDR1 MDHEN, CDR2 SYDVKM. The CDR3 is 14 amino acids. The germline V and J ends were trimmed by 2 bases and 4 bases, with 11 bases remaining between them. The CDR3 is CASSLTGYAETQYF. Here the CDR3 DNA reads TGTGCCAGCAGTTTAACGGGATATGCAGAGACCCAGTACTTC.

The gene calls are TRBV6-2 or TRBV6-3 and TRBJ2-1, with D possibly being TRBD1 (5 bases). Trimming stripped 2 bases from V and 7 bases from J, with 12 bases between. Germline V gives CDR1 MNHEY, CDR2 SVGEGT. CDR3 size: 14 residues. CDR3 DNA: TGTGCCAGCAGTTACGGGCAGGGTTGGAATGAGCAGTTCTTC. This gives the protein CASSYGQGWNEQFF.

In its sample, this clonotype was seen many times. The chain has TRBV12-3 or TRBV12-4 and TRBJ2-7; no reliable D call. V lost 3 bases, J lost 4 bases, and 10 bases lay in between. CDR3 size: 13 residues. CDR3: CASSFQGLYEQYF. The CDR3, as DNA: TGTGCCAGCAGTTTCCAAGGATTATACGAGCAGTACTTC.